The 8 T cell receptor beta chains below all came from one sample that was sequenced in a study of T cells in Graves' hyperthyroidism and ophthalmopathy. Researchers amplified the TCR beta CDR3 regions from RNA transcripts. When the TCR CDR3 underwent first-round RT-PCR, the HTBI primer set was used. TCRdb re-called the multiplex PCR reads with MiXCR, one entry per CDR3 protein. The sample contains over 500,000 distinct CDR3 sequences, approximately 49% of which appear only once. Sequences were obtained from peripheral blood or thyroid tissue (not recorded which). The receptors shown here come from an adult woman with Graves' disease, either hyperthyroidism or ophthalmopathy (not recorded which).

Points on this clonotype: A read error may be the cause here, since a much bigger clone is one base away. The V gene is TRBV6-5, the J gene TRBJ1-1; D not resolved. The CDR3 loop spans 15 amino acids. Germline CDR1 and CDR2: MNHEY and SVGAGI. The CDR3, as DNA: TGTGCCATCAGTTACGGATGGCAGAGGAACACTGAAGCTTTCTTT. Encoded protein: CAISYGWQRNTEAFF.

In the case of this clonotype: A read error is possible here, since a much larger clone lies one base away. This is likely a read error, given that the CDR3 carries no conserved phenylalanine or tryptophan at its end. The chain is built from TRBV4-3 and TRBJ2-7; 9 positions match TRBD2. The CDR3 has 17 amino acids. Germline V gene lookup returns CDR1 LGHNA and CDR2 YSLEER. The V segment lost 0 bases and the J segment 2 bases; nucleotides outside the gene matches: 8. Written as DNA, the CDR3 is TGCGCCAGCAGCCAAGATCTGCCGCTAGCGGGACCCTACGAGCAGTACCTC. Its protein product is CASSQDLPLAGPYEQYL.

The chain uses TRBV5-8 and TRBJ2-2; D is possibly TRBD1 or TRBD2 (6 bases each). Trimming cost V 2 bases and J 3 bases, with 20 bases left between them. The CDR3 has 18 amino acids. Germline loops: CDR1 SGHTS, CDR2 YDEGEE. Here the CDR3 DNA reads TGTGCCAGCAGCTTTGGGGGGCGGCTTGGTTCTTACACCGGGGAGCTGTTTTTT. The encoded protein is CASSFGGRLGSYTGELFF.

This clonotype was found many times. The chain recombines TRBV9 with TRBJ2-7; D is unclear. Germline V gives CDR1 SGDLS, CDR2 YYNGEE. Trimming removed 1 base at V and 5 bases at J, with 13 bases between. The CDR3 consists of 14 residues. CDR3 in amino acids: CASSVTVVANEQYF. The CDR3 coding sequence is TGTGCCAGCAGCGTAACGGTAGTTGCGAACGAGCAGTACTTC.

This clonotype was counted many times. J is TRBJ1-1 and V is TRBV6-1; tentative D call: TRBD1 (6 bases). The V end was cut by 7 bases, the J end by 9 bases, with 24 bases between. Germline CDR1 reads MNHNS; CDR2 reads SASEGT. The CDR3 has 15 residues. In DNA, the CDR3 is TGTGCCAGCAAGGGAGGGGGTGGGGATCGAACTCAAGCTTTCTTT. Protein product: CASKGGGGDRTQAFF.

The rearrangement uses TRBV2 and TRBJ1-1; TRBD1 aligns across 8 bases. The CDR3 runs to 13 residues. The V gene end was trimmed by 8 bases and the J gene end by 6 bases; junction bases not matched to a gene: 8. Germline CDR1 is SNHLY and CDR2 is FYNNEI. The CDR3 is CASRTGTGAEAFF. CDR3 DNA: TGTGCCAGCCGGACAGGGACGGGGGCTGAAGCTTTCTTT.

This clonotype has at least ten counts. The genes are TRBV7-6 and TRBJ1-4, with unresolved D. CDR3 length equals 15 residues. V was clipped by 5 bases and J by 0 bases, with 10 bases between them. Germline CDR1 is SGHVS and CDR2 is FNYEAQ. CDR3 sequence (DNA): TGTGCCAGCAGCCTCGCGGCTTCAACTAATGAAAAACTGTTTTTT. Translation gives CASSLAASTNEKLFF.

The V call is TRBV24-1, the J call TRBJ2-2; tentative D call: TRBD2 (6 bases). The V gene's germline CDR1 is KGHDR and CDR2 SFDVKD. The V end lost 7 bases, the J end lost 0 bases, and 11 bases lay between the germline ends. The CDR3 loop spans 15 amino acids. CDR3: CATRAGRANTGELFF. Written as DNA, the CDR3 is TGTGCCACCAGGGCCGGGAGAGCGAACACCGGGGAGCTGTTTTTT.